The entry that follows covers one TCR beta chain sequence. Its antigen is currently unknown. The data derive from a study of T-cell memory formation after mild COVID-19. Overall study context: Clusters of TCRs were largely donor specific.

The germline V gene has CDR1 GTSNPN and CDR2 SVGIG (reference sequence). V was shortened by 0 bases and J by 1 base, with 6 bases between the two germline ends. The CDR3 contains 13 residues. Study conclusions and caveats: Researchers report contracting CD4+ clones mostly in CM and EM, with CD8+ clones in EMRA. Contracting clones, day 15 to 85, had balanced CD4/CD8, and later expanders favored CD4+.

Constant-segment primers were used for 5'RACE, and the resulting TCR alpha and TCR beta cDNA libraries carried sample barcodes and UMIs. TCRdb independently ran MiXCR on the 5' RACE reads; one entry per CDR3 protein. The repertoire holds fewer than 450,000 distinct CDR3 sequences, with 24% as singletons. Sequenced material: PBMCs or a T cell subset sorted from them (not recorded which). V usage is TRBV30 and J usage is TRBJ1-2; D call uncertain. The sequence was collected from an adult woman who had mild COVID-19 (a few samples of this study predate the infection). Cell type and time point are not known. In DNA, the CDR3 is TGTGCCTGGAGTGTAGCGCTTAACTATGGCTACACCTTC. It yields the protein CAWSVALNYGYTF.